One sample yielded the 3 T cell receptor beta chains listed below, sequenced in a study of cytotoxic CD8 clonotypes in ibrutinib-treated CLL. Clones were sequenced by immunoSEQ multiplex PCR, and TCRdb holds only the in-frame ones, with some missing. The table lists around 310,000 clones, 80% of them singletons. Sample: PBMCs, taken before ibrutinib treatment. Receptors were obtained from a human donor with chronic lymphocytic leukemia.

A single count supports this clone. The chain links TRBV19 to TRBJ2-2, with a weak D call TRBD2 (5 bases). This CDR3 is 17 amino acids long. V lost 3 bases, J lost 1 base, and 15 bases lay in between. Germline values: CDR1 LNHDA, CDR2 SQIVND (reference sequence). CDR3 loop: CASSMAAERQNTGELFF. The CDR3 coding sequence is TGTGCCAGTAGTATGGCCGCAGAGCGGCAGAACACCGGGGAGCTGTTTTTT.

This rearrangement joins TRBV5-1 to TRBJ2-5, with TRBD2 identical over 10 bases. The CDR3 is 16 residues long. In germline, CDR1 is SGHRS, CDR2 YFSETQ. With 4 bases clipped from V and 0 bases from J, the junction kept 6 bases outside the gene matches. The CDR3, as DNA: TGCGCCAGCAGCATCTCCGGGACTAGCGACCAAGAGACCCAGTACTTC. Its protein is CASSISGTSDQETQYF.

The chain links TRBV7-2 to TRBJ2-7; possible D gene TRBD1, 6 bases. The CDR3 totals 14 residues. CDR1 SGHTA and CDR2 FQGNSA come from the germline V gene. Trimming pared 6 bases from V and 0 bases from J, leaving 12 bases between. CDR3: CASRPDRSSYEQYF. DNA of the CDR3: TGTGCCAGCAGACCAGACAGGAGCTCCTACGAGCAGTACTTC.